The 3 T cell receptor beta chains below come from one sample, sequenced in a study of technical replicates of blood from a few donors. TCRdb keeps only in-frame clones here, not all; method: immunoSEQ multiplex PCR. Among 70,000 to 80,000 clones listed, about 92% were seen once. Sequencing used T cells isolated from PBMCs. All receptors derive from a human donor in good health.

The V call is TRBV6-5, the J call TRBJ2-5; TRBD1 might be the D (5 bases). Per germline, CDR1 MNHEY and CDR2 SVGAGI. The CDR3 sequence is 14 residues long. Trimming pared 0 bases from V and 5 bases from J, leaving 10 bases between. CDR3: CASSYSRVDETQYF. The DNA of the CDR3 is TGTGCCAGCAGTTACTCCAGGGTAGATGAGACCCAGTACTTC.

The chain combines TRBV28 with TRBJ2-7, with 8 bases that match TRBD2. Germline CDR1 is MDHEN and CDR2 is SYDVKM. This CDR3 has 14 amino acids. V gave up 8 bases and J gave up 6 bases; unmatched junction bases: 12. The CDR3 reads CASGVSGRVSEQYF. As DNA, the CDR3 is TGTGCCAGCGGGGTAAGCGGGAGAGTATCCGAGCAGTACTTC.

This clone occurred once. This chain uses TRBV7-8 with TRBJ2-2; 7 bases agree with TRBD1. V shed 1 base and J 5 bases; nucleotides not matched to a gene: 7. Germline CDR1 SGHVS, CDR2 FQNEAQ. This CDR3 is built from 16 residues. DNA of the CDR3: TGTGCCAGCAGCTTAGTTAGGGGGCTGTCTACCGGGGAGCTGTTTTTT. Amino acid sequence: CASSLVRGLSTGELFF.